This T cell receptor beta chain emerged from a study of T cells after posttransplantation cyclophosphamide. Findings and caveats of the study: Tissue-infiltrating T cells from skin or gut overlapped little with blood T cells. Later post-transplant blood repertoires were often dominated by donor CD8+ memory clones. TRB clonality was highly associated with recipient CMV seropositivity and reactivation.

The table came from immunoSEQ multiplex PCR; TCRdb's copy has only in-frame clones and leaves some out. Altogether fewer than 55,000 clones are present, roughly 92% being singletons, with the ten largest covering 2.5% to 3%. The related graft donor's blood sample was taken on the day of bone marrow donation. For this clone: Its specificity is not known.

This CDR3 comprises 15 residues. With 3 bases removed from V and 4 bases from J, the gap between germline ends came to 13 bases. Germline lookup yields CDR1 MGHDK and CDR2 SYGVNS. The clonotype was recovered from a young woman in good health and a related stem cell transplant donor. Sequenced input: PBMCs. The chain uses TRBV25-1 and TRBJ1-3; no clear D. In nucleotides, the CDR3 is TGTGCCAGCAGTGACCGACACTCAACAGGAAACACCATATATTTT. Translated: CASSDRHSTGNTIYF.